This T cell receptor beta chain emerged from a study of T cells expressing NK-cell markers. It was by 5'RACE template switching with UMIs that TCR beta cDNA was made. From the 5' RACE reads, TCRdb lists one entry per CDR3 protein and no DNA. The specimen's table records around 260,000 distinct CDR3 sequences. The germline V gene encodes CDR1 SEHNR and CDR2 FQNEAQ (reference sequence). This CDR3 contains 17 residues. Sequenced material: blood T cells: a sorted CD56 or NKG2C T cell subset, CD4+ or CD8+ T cells, or bulk PBMC T cells (not recorded which). This rearrangement joins TRBV7-9 to TRBJ2-3; TCRdb's D call, TRBD2, is unchecked because there is no DNA. The sequence was collected from a woman aged 18 to 75 in good health. This CDR3 reads CASSLALLREGSDTQYF.